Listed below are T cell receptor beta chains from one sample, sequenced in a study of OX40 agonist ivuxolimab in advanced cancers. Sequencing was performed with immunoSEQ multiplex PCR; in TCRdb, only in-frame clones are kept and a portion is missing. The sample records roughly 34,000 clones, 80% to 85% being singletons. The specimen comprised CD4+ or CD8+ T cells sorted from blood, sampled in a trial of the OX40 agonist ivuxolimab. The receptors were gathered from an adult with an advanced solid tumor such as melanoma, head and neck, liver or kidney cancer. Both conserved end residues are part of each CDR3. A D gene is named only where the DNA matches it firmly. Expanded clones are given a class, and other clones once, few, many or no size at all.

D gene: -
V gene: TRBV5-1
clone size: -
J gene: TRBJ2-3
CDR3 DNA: TGCGCCAGCAGCTTCGGACAGATCACAGATACGCAGTATTTT
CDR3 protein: CASSFGQITDTQYF

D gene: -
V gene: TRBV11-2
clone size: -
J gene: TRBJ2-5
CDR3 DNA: TGTGCCAGCAGCATGGGGAACCAAGAGACCCAGTACTTC
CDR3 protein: CASSMGNQETQYF

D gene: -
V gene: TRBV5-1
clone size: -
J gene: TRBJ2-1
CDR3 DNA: TGCGCCAGCAGAGCGGCGGGGAGCTCCTACAATGAGCAGTTCTTC
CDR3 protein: CASRAAGSSYNEQFF

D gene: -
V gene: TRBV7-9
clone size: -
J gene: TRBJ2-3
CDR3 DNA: TGTGCCAGCAGCTTATCTCTAGTCACAGATACGCAGTATTTT
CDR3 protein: CASSLSLVTDTQYF

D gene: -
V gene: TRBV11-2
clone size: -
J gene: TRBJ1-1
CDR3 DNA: TGTGCCAGCAGCTTAGGGGTCAACACTGAAGCTTTCTTT
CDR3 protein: CASSLGVNTEAFF

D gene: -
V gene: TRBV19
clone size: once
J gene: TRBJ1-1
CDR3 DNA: TGTGCCAGTAGTCCCCGGGGCCAGCAGTCCCTCGCTTTCTTT
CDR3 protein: CASSPRGQQSLAFF

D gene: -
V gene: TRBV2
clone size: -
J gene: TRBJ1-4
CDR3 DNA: TGTGCCAGCAAAAGGGGGGAAAAACTGTTTTTT
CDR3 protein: CASKRGEKLFF

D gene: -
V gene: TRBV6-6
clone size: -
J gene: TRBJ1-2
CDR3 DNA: TGTGCCAGCAGTTACAGCCAAGCTAACTATGGCTACACCTTC
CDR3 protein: CASSYSQANYGYTF

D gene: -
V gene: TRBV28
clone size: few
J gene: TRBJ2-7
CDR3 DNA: TGTGCCAGCACCACGGAGAGGCTCCCTCAAAGCTTC
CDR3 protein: CASTTERLPQSF

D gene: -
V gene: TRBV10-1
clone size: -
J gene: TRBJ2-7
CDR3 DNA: TGCGCCAGCAGTGACCAGAGCTACGAGCAGTACTTC
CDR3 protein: CASSDQSYEQYF

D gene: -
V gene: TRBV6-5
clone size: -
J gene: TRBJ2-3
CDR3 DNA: TGTGCCAGCAGCCCATCCCCAGATACGCAGTATTTT
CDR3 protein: CASSPSPDTQYF

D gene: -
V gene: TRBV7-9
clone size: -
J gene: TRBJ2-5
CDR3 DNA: TGTGCCAGCAGCTTAGGGGTGGGGGAGTACGGAGAGACCCAGTACTTC
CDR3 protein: CASSLGVGEYGETQYF

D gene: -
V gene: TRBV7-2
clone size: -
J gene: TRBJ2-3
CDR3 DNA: TGTGCCAGCAGTACCAACCCCCAAGGAACGCAGTATTTT
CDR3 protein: CASSTNPQGTQYF

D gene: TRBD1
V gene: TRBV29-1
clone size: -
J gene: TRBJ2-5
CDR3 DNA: TGCAGCGCCGATCGACAGGGAAGTAGGGAGACCCAGTACTTC
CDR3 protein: CSADRQGSRETQYF

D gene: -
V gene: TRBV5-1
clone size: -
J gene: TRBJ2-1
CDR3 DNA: TGCGCCAGCAGCTTGGAGGGCCCCCGAGGTGAGCAGTTCTTC
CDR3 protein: CASSLEGPRGEQFF

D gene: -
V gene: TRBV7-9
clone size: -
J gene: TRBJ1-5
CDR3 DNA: TGTGCCAGCAGCCCCCTGGGGGCTAGGGCACAGCCCCAGCATTTT
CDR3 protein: CASSPLGARAQPQHF

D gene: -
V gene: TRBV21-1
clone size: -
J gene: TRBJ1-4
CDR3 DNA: TGTGCCAGCAGCAAATTTATTTGGGACGTATCGAGTGAAAAACTGTTTTTT
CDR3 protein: CASSKFIWDVSSEKLFF

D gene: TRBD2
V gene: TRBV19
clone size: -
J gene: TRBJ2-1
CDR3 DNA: TGTGCCAGTAGTATGTCTAGCGGAATCCACAATGAGCAGTTCTTC
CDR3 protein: CASSMSSGIHNEQFF

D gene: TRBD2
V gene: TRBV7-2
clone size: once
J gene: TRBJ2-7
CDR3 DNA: TGTGCCAGCAGCCCGGGGGGTAGCGCGAGGGCCTACGAGCAGTACTTC
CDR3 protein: CASSPGGSARAYEQYF

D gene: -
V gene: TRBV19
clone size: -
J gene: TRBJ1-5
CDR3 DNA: TGTGCCAGTAGTACCCGGCTAACACCGTATAGCAATCAGCCCCAGCATTTT
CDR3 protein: CASSTRLTPYSNQPQHF

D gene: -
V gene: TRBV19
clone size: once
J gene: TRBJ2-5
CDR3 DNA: TGTGCCAGTAGTATAACACTACAAGAGACCCAGTACTTC
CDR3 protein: CASSITLQETQYF

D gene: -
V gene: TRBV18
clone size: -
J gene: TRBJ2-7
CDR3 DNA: TGTGCCAGCTCACCACCGGGCATTTACGAGCAGTACTTC
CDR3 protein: CASSPPGIYEQYF

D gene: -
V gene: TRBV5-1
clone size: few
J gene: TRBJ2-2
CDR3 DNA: TGCGCCAGCAGCTTGAGTAGTTCTCTCTTAGGATGGAGGAACACCGGGGAGCTGTTTTTT
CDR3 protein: CASSLSSSLLGWRNTGELFF

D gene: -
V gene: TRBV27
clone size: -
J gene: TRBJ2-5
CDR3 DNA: TGTGCCAGCAGTTTGGAAAGGCGGGGGACCCAGTACTTC
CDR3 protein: CASSLERRGTQYF

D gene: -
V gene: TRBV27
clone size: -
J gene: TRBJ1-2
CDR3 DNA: TGTGCCAGCAGTACATTACGGGGGGTGGGTGGCTACACCTTC
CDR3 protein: CASSTLRGVGGYTF

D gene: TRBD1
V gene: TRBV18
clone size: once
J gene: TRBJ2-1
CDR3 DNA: TGTGCCAGCTCACCCACATTCGGACAGGGGGCTGGTAATGAGCAGTTCTTC
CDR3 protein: CASSPTFGQGAGNEQFF

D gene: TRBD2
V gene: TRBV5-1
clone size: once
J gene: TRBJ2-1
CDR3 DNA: TGCGCCAGCAGTTCGACCGGGACTAACAATGAGCAGTTCTTC
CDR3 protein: CASSSTGTNNEQFF

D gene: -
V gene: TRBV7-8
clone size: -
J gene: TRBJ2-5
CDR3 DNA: TGTGCCAGCAGCCCCTCTGGGCGTGGAGAGACCCAGTACTTC
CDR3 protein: CASSPSGRGETQYF

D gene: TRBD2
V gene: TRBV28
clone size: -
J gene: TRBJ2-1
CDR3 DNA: TGTGCCAGCAGCCTGGGACTAGCGGCGAACAATGAGCAGTTCTTC
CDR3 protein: CASSLGLAANNEQFF

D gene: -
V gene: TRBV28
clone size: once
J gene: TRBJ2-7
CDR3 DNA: TGTGCCAGCAGACTGACCTCCACGACCACCTACGAGCAGTACTTC
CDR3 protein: CASRLTSTTTYEQYF

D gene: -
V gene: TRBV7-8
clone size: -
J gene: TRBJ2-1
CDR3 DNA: TGTGCCAGCAGCTTAGTGGGGGCGGCAGGGCAGTTCTTC
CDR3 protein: CASSLVGAAGQFF

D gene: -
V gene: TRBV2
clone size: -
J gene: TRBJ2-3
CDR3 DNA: TGTGCCAGCAGGCTGGGACAGCTGGAGGGTAGAAAAAGCACAGATACGCAGTATTTT
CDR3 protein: CASRLGQLEGRKSTDTQYF

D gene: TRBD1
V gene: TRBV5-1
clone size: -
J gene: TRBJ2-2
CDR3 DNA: TGCGCCAGCAGCGGGACAGGGGGCTTAACCGGGGAGCTGTTTTTT
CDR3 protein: CASSGTGGLTGELFF

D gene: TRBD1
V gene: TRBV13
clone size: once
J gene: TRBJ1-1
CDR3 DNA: TGTGCCAGCAGCCTCCGGACAGGGGCGATGAACACTGAAGCTTTCTTT
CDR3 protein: CASSLRTGAMNTEAFF

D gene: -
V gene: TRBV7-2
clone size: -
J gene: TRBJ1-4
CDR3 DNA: TGTGCCAGCAGCTTAAATTGGGGGGCAGATAATAATGAAAAACTGTTTTTT
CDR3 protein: CASSLNWGADNNEKLFF

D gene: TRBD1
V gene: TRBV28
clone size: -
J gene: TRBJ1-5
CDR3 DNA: TGTGCCAGCAGTTTATGGTGGAGGGGGCAGGGTCAGCCCCAGCATTTT
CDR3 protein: CASSLWWRGQGQPQHF

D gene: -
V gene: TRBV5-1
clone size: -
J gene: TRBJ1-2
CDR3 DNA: TGCGCCAGCAGCTTGAACAGCCAAGCTAACTATGGCTACACCTTC
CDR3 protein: CASSLNSQANYGYTF

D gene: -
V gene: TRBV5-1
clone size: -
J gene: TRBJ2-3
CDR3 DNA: TGCGCCAGCAGCCCAGGGGGGCCATCTACAGATACGCAGTATTTT
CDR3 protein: CASSPGGPSTDTQYF

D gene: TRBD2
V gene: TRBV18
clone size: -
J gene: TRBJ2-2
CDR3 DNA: TGTGCCAGCTCAATCCGGGGGGAAGCCGGGGAGCTGTTTTTT
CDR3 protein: CASSIRGEAGELFF

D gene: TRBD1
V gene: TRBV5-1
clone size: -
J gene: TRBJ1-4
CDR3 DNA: TGCGCCAGCAGCTTGGTACCTCGGGGGACAGGGGGCAATAATGAAAAACTGTTTTTT
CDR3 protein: CASSLVPRGTGGNNEKLFF

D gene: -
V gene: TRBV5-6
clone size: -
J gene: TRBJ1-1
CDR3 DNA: TGTGCCAGCAGCTTGTTTTCCTCTGAAGCTTTCTTT
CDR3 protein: CASSLFSSEAFF

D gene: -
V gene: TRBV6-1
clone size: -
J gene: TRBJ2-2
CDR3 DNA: TGTGCCAGCAGTCCCGGGGGGCGGGGCACCGGGGAGCTGTTTTTT
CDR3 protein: CASSPGGRGTGELFF

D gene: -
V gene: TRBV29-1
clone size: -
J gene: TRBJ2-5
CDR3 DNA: TGCAGCGTTGGTAGGAGGACAGCCCCCGAGACCCAGTACTTC
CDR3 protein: CSVGRRTAPETQYF

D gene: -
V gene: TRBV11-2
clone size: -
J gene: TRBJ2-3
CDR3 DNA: TGTGCCAGCAGCATAAGATATAGGGCAGATACGCAGTATTTT
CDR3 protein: CASSIRYRADTQYF

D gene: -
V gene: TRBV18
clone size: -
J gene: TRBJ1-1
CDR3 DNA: TGTGCCAGCTCACCAGACAGAATCTACACTGAAGCTTTCTTT
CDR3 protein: CASSPDRIYTEAFF

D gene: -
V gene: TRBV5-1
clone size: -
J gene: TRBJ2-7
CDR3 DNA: TGCGCCAGCAGCTTACTTATAACCCCGGGGGCCTACGAGCAGTACTTC
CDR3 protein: CASSLLITPGAYEQYF

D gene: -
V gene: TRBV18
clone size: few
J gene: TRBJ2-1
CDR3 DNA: TGTGCCAGCGCCTACTCAGGGATCTCATACAATGAGCAGTTCTTC
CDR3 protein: CASAYSGISYNEQFF

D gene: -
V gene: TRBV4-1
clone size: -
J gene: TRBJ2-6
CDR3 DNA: TGCGCCAGCAGCCAAGTCAGTGATTCTATTGGGGCCAACGTCCTGACTTTC
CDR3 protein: CASSQVSDSIGANVLTF

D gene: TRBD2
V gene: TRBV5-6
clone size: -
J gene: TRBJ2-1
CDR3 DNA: TGTGCCAGCAGCTTGGAGCCTAGCGGGAGGTTCAATGAGCAGTTCTTC
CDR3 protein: CASSLEPSGRFNEQFF

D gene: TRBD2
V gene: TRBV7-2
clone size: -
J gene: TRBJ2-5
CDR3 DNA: TGTGCCAGCAGCTTCTTTGCGGGGGGTAGAGGGGAGACCCAGTACTTC
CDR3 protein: CASSFFAGGRGETQYF

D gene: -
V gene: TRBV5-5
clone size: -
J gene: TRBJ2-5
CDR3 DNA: TGTGCCAGCAGCGATCCGGGTGCGCAAGAGACCCAGTACTTC
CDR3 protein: CASSDPGAQETQYF

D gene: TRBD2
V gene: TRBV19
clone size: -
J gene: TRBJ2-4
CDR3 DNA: TGTGCCAGTAGTCCGGGACTAGCGGGGGTTAACATTCAGTACTTC
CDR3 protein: CASSPGLAGVNIQYF

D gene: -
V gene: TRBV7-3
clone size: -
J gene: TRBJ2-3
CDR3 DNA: TGTGCCAGCAGCCCTTGGATCACCTCGACGCCAGATACGCAGTATTTT
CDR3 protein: CASSPWITSTPDTQYF